This T cell receptor (beta chain) stems from a study of human T cells and chemical hapten exposure. Time point specified: patch test 2, 6 weeks after DPC sensitization. The treatment here: therapeutic diphenylcyclopropenone sensitization with weekly scalp DPC. Using its own MiXCR run on the RACE reads, TCRdb lists one record per CDR3 protein. There are some 42,000 distinct CDR3 sequences in the sample; approximately 9% occur only once, and roughly 15% lies in the top ten. Trimming removed 5 bases from V and 5 bases from J, with 20 bases in between. Germline V CDR1 and CDR2: SGHRS, YFSETQ. The CDR3 spans 16 residues. This clonotype was detected a few times.

The sample here was whole blood, taken in connection with sensitization to the hapten diphenylcyclopropenone (DPC). The source of this sequence is a woman aged 40 to 49 with alopecia areata. Some clones in this sample may be carry-over from other donors' samples. V is TRBV5-1 and J is TRBJ2-4; a possible D gene is TRBD1 (5 bases). This CDR3 is CASSSPQGGIQNIQYF. In nucleotides, the CDR3 is TGCGCCAGCAGTTCCCCTCAGGGCGGAATCCAAAACATTCAGTACTTC.